The rows below give T cell receptor beta chains drawn from one sample of a study of metastatic and nonmetastatic thyroid tumors. MiXCR re-clonotyped the PCR reads for TCRdb. Here the sample spans about 30,000 clones, about a quarter being singletons. Sequencing was done on a sample of blood. These receptors were collected from a female donor with papillary thyroid cancer or a benign thyroid nodule (not recorded which). Some clones in this sample may be carry-over from other donors' samples. The CDR3 runs from the conserved cysteine through the conserved F or W. The D gene is left open where the match is weak. A row's size may be missing; if present it is once, few, many or a size class.

d_call j_call v_call clone_size cdr3_aa cdr3_nt
. TRBJ1-1 TRBV11-2 . CAGSLDPIEAFF TGTGCCGGCAGCTTAGACCCAATTGAAGCTTTCTTT
TRBD1 TRBJ1-1 TRBV11-2 . CASSSTGQGAPYEAFF TGTGCCAGCAGCTCGACAGGACAGGGAGCCCCCTATGAAGCTTTCTTT
. TRBJ1-1 TRBV2 many CASSLTETNTEAFF TGTGCCAGCAGCCTGACAGAAACGAACACTGAAGCTTTCTTT
. TRBJ2-3 TRBV7-8 many CASSLNPGTDTQYF TGTGCCAGCAGCTTAAATCCGGGCACAGATACGCAGTATTTT
TRBD1 TRBJ1-2 TRBV20-1 . CSAGPRDRGSYGYTF TGCAGTGCTGGTCCCCGGGACAGGGGTAGCTATGGCTACACCTTC
. TRBJ1-4 TRBV11-3 many CASSPDWSTNEKLFF TGTGCCAGCAGCCCCGACTGGTCAACTAATGAAAAACTGTTTTTT
. TRBJ2-5 TRBV6-6 many CASSYRAGRRETQYF TGTGCCAGCAGTTACCGGGCGGGACGACGGGAGACCCAGTACTTC
TRBD2 TRBJ2-7 TRBV30 . CAWKAGGTAYEQYF TGTGCCTGGAAGGCGGGGGGGACAGCATACGAGCAGTACTTC
TRBD1 TRBJ2-2 TRBV13 many CASSLRTGGITGELFF TGTGCCAGCAGCTTGCGGACAGGGGGGATAACCGGGGAGCTGTTTTTT
. TRBJ1-3 TRBV7-9 many CASSSPKVAGNTIYF TGTGCCAGCAGCTCGCCCAAGGTAGCTGGAAACACCATATATTTT
. TRBJ1-2 TRBV7-9 . CANSPGEIDYGYNF TGTGCCAACAGCCCCGGGGAGATTGACTATGGCTACAACTTC
. TRBJ1-2 TRBV7-2 . CASSPTVGEGYGYTF TGTGCCAGCAGCCCGACTGTCGGAGAGGGATATGGCTACACCTTC
. TRBJ2-1 TRBV12-3/TRBV12-4 many CASSLSSLDEQFF TGTGCCAGCAGTTTAAGTTCCTTGGATGAGCAGTTCTTC
TRBD1 TRBJ2-7 TRBV5-4 many CASSRTDRDYEQYF TGTGCCAGCAGCCGTACGGACAGGGACTACGAGCAGTACTTC
TRBD2 TRBJ2-7 TRBV6-1 medium-sized CASSFSWTRIHEQYF TGTGCCAGCAGCTTTTCCTGGACTAGAATTCACGAGCAGTACTTC
TRBD2 TRBJ2-5 TRBV4-3 many CASSQSFRGGVETQYF TGCGCCAGCAGCCAATCCTTCCGTGGGGGGGTGGAGACCCAGTACTTC
TRBD1 TRBJ2-1 TRBV19 many CASSIRGQDNEQFF TGTGCCAGTAGTATTCGAGGACAGGACAATGAGCAGTTCTTC
. TRBJ1-1 TRBV20-1 . CSASTRTVLFTEAFF TGCAGTGCTAGTACGAGGACCGTACTATTCACTGAAGCTTTCTTT
. TRBJ2-1 TRBV12-3/TRBV12-4 . CASIRVTSYNEQFF TGTGCCAGCATCCGGGTGACATCCTACAATGAGCAGTTCTTC